The source of this TCR beta chain is a study of PD-1 blockade in classical Hodgkin lymphoma. Germline V gives CDR1 SGHTS, CDR2 YDEGEE. This CDR3 has 14 residues. Unmatched junction bases numbered 2, after V lost 9 bases and J lost 0 bases. Every patient had relapsed following autologous stem cell transplantation, and cohorts differed in brentuximab vedotin exposure. Only in-frame clones appear in the TCRdb table, and some are missing; sequencing was by immunoSEQ multiplex PCR. Here the sample spans tens of thousands of clones, roughly 80% being singletons. The clonotype originates from a human donor with classical Hodgkin lymphoma. The genes are TRBV5-8 and TRBJ2-3, with 12 bases identical to TRBD2. Specimen: peripheral blood mononuclear cells (PBMCs), collected at baseline. For the CDR3, the DNA is TGTGCCATCGGGACTAGCGGGAGCACAGATACGCAGTATTTT. Translated, it gives CAIGTSGSTDTQYF.